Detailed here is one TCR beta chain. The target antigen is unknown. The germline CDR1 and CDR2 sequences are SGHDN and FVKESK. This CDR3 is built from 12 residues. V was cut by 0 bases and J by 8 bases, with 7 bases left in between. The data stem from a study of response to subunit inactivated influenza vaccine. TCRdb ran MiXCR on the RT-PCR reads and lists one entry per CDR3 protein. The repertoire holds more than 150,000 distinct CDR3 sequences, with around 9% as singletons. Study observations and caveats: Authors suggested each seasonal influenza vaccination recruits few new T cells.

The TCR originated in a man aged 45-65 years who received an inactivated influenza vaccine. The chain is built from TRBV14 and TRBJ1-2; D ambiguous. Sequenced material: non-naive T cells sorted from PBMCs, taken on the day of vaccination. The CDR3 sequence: CASSQDFGGYTF. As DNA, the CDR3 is TGTGCCAGCAGCCAAGATTTTGGCGGCTACACCTTC.